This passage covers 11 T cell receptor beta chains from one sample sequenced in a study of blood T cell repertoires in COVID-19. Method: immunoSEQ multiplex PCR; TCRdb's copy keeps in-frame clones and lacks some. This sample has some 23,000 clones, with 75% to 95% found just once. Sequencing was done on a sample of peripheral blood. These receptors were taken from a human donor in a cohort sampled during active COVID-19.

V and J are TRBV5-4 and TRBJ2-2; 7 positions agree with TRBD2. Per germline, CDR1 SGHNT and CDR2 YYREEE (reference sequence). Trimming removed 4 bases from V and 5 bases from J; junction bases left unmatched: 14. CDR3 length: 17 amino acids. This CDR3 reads CASSPGTSQGGTGELFF. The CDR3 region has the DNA TGTGCCAGCAGCCCAGGGACGAGTCAGGGAGGGACCGGGGAGCTGTTTTTT. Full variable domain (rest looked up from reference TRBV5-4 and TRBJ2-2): ETGVTQSPTHLIKTRGQQVTLRCSSQSGHNTVSWYQQALGQGPQFIFQYYREEENGRGNFPPRFSGLQFPNYSSELNVNALELDDSALYLCASSPGTSQGGTGELFFGEGSRLTVL.

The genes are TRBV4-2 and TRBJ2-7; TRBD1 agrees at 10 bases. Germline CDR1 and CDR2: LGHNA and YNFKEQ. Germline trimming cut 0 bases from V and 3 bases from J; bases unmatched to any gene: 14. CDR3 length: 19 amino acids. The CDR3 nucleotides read TGTGCCAGCAGCCAAGAACGTGGGACAGGGGCCCAATCTTTCTACGAGCAGTACTTC. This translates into CASSQERGTGAQSFYEQYF.

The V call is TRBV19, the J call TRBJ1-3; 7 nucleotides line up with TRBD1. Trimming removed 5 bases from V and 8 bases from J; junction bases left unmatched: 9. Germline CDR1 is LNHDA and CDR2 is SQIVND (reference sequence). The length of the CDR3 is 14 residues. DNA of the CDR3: TGTGCCAGTAGTCCACCTACAGGGGCCGACACCATATATTTT. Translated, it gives CASSPPTGADTIYF.

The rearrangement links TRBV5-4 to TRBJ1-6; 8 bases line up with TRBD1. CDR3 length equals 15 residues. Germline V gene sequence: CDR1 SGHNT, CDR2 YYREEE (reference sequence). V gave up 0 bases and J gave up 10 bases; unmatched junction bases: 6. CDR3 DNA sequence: TGTGCCAGCAGCTTGGCAGGGACAGGCACGTCACCCCTCCACTTT. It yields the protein CASSLAGTGTSPLHF. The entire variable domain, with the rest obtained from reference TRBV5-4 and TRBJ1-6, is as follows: ETGVTQSPTHLIKTRGQQVTLRCSSQSGHNTVSWYQQALGQGPQFIFQYYREEENGRGNFPPRFSGLQFPNYSSELNVNALELDDSALYLCASSLAGTGTSPLHFGNGTRLTVT.

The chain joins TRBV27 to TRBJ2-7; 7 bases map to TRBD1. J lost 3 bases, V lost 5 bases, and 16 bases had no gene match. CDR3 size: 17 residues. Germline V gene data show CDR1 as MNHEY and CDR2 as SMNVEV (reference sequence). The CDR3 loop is CASSRGQGGWADYEQYF. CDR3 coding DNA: TGTGCCAGCAGTAGGGGGCAAGGGGGCTGGGCGGACTACGAGCAGTACTTC.

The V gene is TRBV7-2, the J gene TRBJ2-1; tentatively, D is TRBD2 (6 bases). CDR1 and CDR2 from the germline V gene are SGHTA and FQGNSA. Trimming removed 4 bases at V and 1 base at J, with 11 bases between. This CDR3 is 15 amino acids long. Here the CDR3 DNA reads TGTGCCAGCAGCTCCGATGCGGGGTCCTACAATGAGCAGTTCTTC. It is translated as CASSSDAGSYNEQFF.

As DNA, the CDR3 is TGTGCCACCAGCCCCGGACCGGACAGCTATGGCTACACCTTC. This translates into CATSPGPDSYGYTF. This chain connects TRBV15 to TRBJ1-2; possible D gene TRBD1, 6 bases. The V end was cut by 5 bases, the J end by 4 bases, with 14 bases between. Germline values: CDR1 LNHNV, CDR2 YYDKDF (reference sequence). The CDR3 has 14 amino acids.

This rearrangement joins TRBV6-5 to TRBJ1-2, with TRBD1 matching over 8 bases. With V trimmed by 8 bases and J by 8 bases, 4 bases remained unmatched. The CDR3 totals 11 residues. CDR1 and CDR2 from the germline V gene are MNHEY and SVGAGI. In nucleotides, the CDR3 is TGTGCCAGCGGGACAGGCCTGGGCTACACCTTC. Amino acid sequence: CASGTGLGYTF.

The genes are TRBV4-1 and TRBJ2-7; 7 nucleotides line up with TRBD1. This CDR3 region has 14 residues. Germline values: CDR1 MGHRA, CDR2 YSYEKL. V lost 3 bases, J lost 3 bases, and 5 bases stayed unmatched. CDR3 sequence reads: CASSHSGGFYEQYF. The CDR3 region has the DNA TGCGCCAGCAGCCACTCAGGGGGTTTCTACGAGCAGTACTTC.

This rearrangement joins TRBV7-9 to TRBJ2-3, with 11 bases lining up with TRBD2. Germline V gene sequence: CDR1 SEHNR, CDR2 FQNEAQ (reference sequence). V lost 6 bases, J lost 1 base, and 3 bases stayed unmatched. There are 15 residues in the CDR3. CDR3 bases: TGTGCCAGCAGGACACTAGCGGGGGGCACAGATACGCAGTATTTT. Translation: CASRTLAGGTDTQYF.

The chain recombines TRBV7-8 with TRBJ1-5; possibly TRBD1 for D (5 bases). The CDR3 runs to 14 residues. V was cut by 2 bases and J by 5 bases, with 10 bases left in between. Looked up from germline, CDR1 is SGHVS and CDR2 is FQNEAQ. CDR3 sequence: CASSLNGGDQPQHF. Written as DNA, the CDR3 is TGTGCCAGCAGCTTAAACGGGGGAGATCAGCCCCAGCATTTT.